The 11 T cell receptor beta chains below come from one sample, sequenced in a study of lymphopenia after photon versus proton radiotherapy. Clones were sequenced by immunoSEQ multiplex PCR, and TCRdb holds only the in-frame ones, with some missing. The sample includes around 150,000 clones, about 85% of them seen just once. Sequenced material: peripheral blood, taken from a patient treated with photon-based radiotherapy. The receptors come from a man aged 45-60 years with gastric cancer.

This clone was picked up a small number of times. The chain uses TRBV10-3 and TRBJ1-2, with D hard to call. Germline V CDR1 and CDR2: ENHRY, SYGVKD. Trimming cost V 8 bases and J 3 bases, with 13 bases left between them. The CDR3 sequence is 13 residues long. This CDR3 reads CAIAGDMDYGYTF. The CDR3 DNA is TGTGCCATCGCGGGTGACATGGACTATGGCTACACCTTC.

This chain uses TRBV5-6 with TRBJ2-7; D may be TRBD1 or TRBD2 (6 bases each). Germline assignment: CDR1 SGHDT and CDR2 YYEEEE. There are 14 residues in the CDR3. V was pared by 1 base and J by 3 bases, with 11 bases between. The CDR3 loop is CASSLRGADYEQYF. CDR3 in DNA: TGTGCCAGCAGCTTGAGGGGGGCAGACTACGAGCAGTACTTC. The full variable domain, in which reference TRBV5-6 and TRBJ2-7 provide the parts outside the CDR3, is DAGVTQSPTHLIKTRGQQVTLRCSPKSGHDTVSWYQQALGQGPQFIFQYYEEEERQRGNFPDRFSGHQFPNYSSELNVNALLLGDSALYLCASSLRGADYEQYFGPGTRLTVT.

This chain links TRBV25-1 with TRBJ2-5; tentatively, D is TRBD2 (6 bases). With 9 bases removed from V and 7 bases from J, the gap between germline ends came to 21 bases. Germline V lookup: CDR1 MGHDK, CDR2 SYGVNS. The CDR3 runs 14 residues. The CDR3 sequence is CASSAPAAGGTQYF. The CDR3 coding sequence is TGTGCCAGTTCCGCTCCAGCTGCCGGGGGGACCCAGTACTTC.

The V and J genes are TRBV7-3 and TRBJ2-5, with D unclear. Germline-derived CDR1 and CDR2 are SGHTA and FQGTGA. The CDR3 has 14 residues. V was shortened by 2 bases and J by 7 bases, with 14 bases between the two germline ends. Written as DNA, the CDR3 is TGTGCCAGCAGCTTAGTGGCAGGTTCCGGGACCCAGTACTTC. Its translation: CASSLVAGSGTQYF.

The CDR3 reads CASSLGRETGGGYTF. The CDR3 nucleotides read TGTGCCAGCAGTTTAGGGAGAGAGACAGGAGGGGGCTACACCTTC. The chain couples TRBV27 to TRBJ1-2, with D perhaps matching TRBD1 (6 bases). Between the trimmed V and J ends, which lost 2 bases and 8 bases, there was a span of 18 bases. Germline loops: CDR1 MNHEY, CDR2 SMNVEV (reference sequence). CDR3 length: 15 residues.

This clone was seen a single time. CDR3 nucleotides: TGTGCCAGTAGGCCCCTCGGCAGTGAAGCTTTCTTT. Translation gives CASRPLGSEAFF. The gene calls are TRBV19 and TRBJ1-1, with D uncertain. There are 12 residues in the CDR3. CDR1 and CDR2 (germline): LNHDA, SQIVND (reference sequence). V was pared by 6 bases and J by 7 bases, with 12 bases between.

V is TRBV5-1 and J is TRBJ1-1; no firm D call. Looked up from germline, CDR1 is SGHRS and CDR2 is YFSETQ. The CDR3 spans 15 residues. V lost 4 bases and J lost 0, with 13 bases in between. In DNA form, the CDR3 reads TGCGCCAGCAGCGGACGGCCAACCATGAACACTGAAGCTTTCTTT. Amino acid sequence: CASSGRPTMNTEAFF.

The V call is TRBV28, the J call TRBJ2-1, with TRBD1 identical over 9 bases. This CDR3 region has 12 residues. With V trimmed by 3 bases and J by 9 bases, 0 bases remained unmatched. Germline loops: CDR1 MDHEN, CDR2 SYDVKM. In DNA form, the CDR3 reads TGTGCCAGCAGTTTGGACAGGGGTGAGCAGTTCTTC. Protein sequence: CASSLDRGEQFF.

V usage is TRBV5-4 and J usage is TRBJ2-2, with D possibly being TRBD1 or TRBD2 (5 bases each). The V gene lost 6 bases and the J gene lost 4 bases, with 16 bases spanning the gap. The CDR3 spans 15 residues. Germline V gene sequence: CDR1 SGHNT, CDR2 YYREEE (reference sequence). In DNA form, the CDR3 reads TGTGCCAGCACCCCGTCCAATGGGGGCACCGGGGAGCTGTTTTTT. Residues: CASTPSNGGTGELFF.

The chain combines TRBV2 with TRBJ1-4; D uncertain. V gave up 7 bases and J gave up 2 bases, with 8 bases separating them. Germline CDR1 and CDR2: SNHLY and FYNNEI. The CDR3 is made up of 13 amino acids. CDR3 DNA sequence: TGTGCCAGCAACGCAGTGACTAATGAAAAACTGTTTTTT. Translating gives CASNAVTNEKLFF.

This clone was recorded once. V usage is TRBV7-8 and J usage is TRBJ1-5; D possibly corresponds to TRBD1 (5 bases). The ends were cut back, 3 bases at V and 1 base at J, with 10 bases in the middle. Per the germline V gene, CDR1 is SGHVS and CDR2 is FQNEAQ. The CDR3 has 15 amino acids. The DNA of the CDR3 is TGTGCCAGCAGCTTCGCGGGGGGAAGCAATCAGCCCCAGCATTTT. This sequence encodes CASSFAGGSNQPQHF.